This record looks at one T cell receptor (beta chain) sequence and its context. The target antigen is unknown. The data originate from a study of glioma-infiltrating T cells after dendritic cell vaccination. Findings and caveats of the study: Estimated pretreatment TIL content predicted outcome after dendritic cell vaccination.

Time point meaning: after dendritic cell vaccination, including at tumor progression/relapse. The PCR used 60 V beta and 13 J beta primers. Only in-frame clones appear in the TCRdb table, and some are missing; sequencing was by immunoSEQ multiplex PCR. The sample has approximately 48,000 clones; about nine tenths are singletons. This TCR came from a human donor with glioblastoma. Sample: blood, taken after dendritic cell vaccination.

DNA of the CDR3: TGTGCCATCAGTGATCGAGATACGCAGTATTTT. Amino acids: CAISDRDTQYF. The rearrangement links TRBV10-3 to TRBJ2-3, with D hard to call. Trimming took off 3 bases at V and 5 bases at J, with 3 bases between the two ends. The length of the CDR3 is 11 residues. The V gene's germline CDR1 is ENHRY and CDR2 SYGVKD.